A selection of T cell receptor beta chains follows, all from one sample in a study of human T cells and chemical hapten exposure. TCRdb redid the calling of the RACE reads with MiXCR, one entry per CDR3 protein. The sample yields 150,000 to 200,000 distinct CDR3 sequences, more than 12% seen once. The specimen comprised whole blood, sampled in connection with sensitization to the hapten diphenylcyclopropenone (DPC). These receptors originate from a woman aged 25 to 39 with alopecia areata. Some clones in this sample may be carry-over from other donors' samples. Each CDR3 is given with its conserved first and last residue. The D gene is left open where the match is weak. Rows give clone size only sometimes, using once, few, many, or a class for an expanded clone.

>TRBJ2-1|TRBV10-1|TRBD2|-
TGCGCCAGCGGGTCGGGAGGGCCAGGCAATGAGCAGTTCTTC
CASGSGGPGNEQFF
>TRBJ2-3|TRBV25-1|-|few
TGTGCCAGGGCAGATACGCAGTATTTT
CARADTQYF
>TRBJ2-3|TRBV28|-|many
TGTGCCAGCACCCCGGCGGGTTCTAGCACAGATACGCAGTATTTT
CASTPAGSSTDTQYF
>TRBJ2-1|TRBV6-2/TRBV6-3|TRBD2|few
TGTGCCAGCAGTGAGGCGGGAGGGTACAATGAGCAGTTCTTC
CASSEAGGYNEQFF
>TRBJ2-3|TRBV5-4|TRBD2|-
TGTGCCAGCAGCCCAACAAGACTAGCGCAATCTAGCACAGATACGCAGTATTTT
CASSPTRLAQSSTDTQYF
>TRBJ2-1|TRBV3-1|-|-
TGTGCCAGCAGCCAACAAAGTTACAATGAGCAGTTCTTC
CASSQQSYNEQFF
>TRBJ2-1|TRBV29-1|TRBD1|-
TGCAGCGTTGAAGAGTTGTCAGGGGGTTTGAGTGAGCAGTTCTTC
CSVEELSGGLSEQFF
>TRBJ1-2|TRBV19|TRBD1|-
TGTGCCAGTACTCCGGGACAGTGGAACTATGGCTACACCTTC
CASTPGQWNYGYTF
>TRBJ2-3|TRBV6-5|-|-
TGTGCCAGCAACGACGGCAGCGCGTCAGGAGATACGCAGTATTTT
CASNDGSASGDTQYF
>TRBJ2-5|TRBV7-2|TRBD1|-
TGTGCCAGCAGCTGGGGCAGGGGGAAGGAGACCCAGTACTTC
CASSWGRGKETQYF
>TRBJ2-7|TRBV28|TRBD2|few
TGTGCCAGCAGTGAGCTACTAGCGGGAGGACAGTACTTC
CASSELLAGGQYF
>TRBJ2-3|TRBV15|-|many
TGTGCCACCAGCAGAGACAGAAGCGGAGTCGCAGATACGCAGTATTTT
CATSRDRSGVADTQYF
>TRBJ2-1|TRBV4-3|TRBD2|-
TGCGCCAGCAGCCACCGCTTAGCGGGGGGTTACAATGAGCAGTTCTTC
CASSHRLAGGYNEQFF
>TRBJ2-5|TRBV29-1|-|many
TGCAGCGCCGTATCTTGGACAGCCCAAGAGACCCAGTACTTC
CSAVSWTAQETQYF
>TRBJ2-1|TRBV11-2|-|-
TGTGCCAGCAGCCCGACAGAGAATGAGCAGTTCTTC
CASSPTENEQFF
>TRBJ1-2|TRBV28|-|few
TGTGCCAGCAGACTGGCAGGGGCAGGCGGCTACACCTTC
CASRLAGAGGYTF
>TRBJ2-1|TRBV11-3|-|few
TGTGCCAGCAGCTTAGATCAAACTAGAAACAATGAGCAGTTCTTC
CASSLDQTRNNEQFF
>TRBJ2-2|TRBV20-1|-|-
TGCAGTGTCAACGCAGCCAGGCGCGGGAACACCGGGGAGCTGTTTTTT
CSVNAARRGNTGELFF
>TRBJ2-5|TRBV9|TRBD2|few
TGTGCCAGCAGCGTAGCTGTAGCGGGACAAGAGACCCAGTACTTC
CASSVAVAGQETQYF
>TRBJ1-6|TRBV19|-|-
TGTGCCAGTAGTATAGGGGCGAGCTCCTATAATTCACCCCTCCACTTT
CASSIGASSYNSPLHF